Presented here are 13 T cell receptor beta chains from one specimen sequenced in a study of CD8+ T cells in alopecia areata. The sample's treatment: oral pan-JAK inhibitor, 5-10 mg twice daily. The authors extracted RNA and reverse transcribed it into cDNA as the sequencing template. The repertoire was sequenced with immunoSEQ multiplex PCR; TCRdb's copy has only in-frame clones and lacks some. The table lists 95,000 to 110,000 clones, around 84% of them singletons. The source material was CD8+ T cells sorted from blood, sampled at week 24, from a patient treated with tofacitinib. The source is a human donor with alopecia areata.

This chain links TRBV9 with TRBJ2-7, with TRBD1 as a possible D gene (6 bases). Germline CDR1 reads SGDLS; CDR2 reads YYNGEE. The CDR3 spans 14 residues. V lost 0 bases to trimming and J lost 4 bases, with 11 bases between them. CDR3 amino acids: CASSVGGHDYEQYF. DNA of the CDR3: TGTGCCAGCAGCGTAGGGGGACACGATTACGAGCAGTACTTC.

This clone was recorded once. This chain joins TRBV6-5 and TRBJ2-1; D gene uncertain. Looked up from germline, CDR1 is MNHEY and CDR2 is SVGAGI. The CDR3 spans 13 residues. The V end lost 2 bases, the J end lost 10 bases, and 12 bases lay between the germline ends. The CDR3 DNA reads TGTGCCAGCAGTTACGGACGGTTCAGGGAGCAGTTCTTC. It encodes CASSYGRFREQFF.

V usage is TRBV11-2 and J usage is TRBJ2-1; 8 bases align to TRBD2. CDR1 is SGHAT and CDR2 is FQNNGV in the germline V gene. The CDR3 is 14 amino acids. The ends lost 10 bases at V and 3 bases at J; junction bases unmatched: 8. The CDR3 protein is CATSRGAVYNEQFF. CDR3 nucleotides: TGTGCCACCTCGCGGGGGGCTGTCTACAATGAGCAGTTCTTC.

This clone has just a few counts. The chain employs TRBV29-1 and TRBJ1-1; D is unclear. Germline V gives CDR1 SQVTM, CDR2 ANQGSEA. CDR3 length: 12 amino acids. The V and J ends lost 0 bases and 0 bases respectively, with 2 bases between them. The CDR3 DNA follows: TGCAGCGTTGAAGAACTGAACACTGAAGCTTTCTTT. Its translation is CSVEELNTEAFF.

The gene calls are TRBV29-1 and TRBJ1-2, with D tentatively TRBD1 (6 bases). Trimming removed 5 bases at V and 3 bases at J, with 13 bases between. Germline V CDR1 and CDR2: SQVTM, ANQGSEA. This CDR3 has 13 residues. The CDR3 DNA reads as TGCAGCGTTCGAAACAGGGAGCACTATGGCTACACCTTC. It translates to CSVRNREHYGYTF. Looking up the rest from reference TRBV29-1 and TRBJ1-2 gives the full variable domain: SAVISQKPSRDICQRGTSLTIQCQVDSQVTMMFWYRQQPGQSLTLIATANQGSEATYESGFVIDKFPISRPNLTFSTLTVSNMSPEDSSIYLCSVRNREHYGYTFGSGTRLTVV.

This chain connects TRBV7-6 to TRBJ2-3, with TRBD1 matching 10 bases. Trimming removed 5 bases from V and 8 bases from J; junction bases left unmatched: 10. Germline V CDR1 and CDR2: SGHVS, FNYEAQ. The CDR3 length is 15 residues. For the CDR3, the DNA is TGTGCCAGCAGCGCGATGGGGACAGGGGCGGGTACGCAGTATTTT. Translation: CASSAMGTGAGTQYF.

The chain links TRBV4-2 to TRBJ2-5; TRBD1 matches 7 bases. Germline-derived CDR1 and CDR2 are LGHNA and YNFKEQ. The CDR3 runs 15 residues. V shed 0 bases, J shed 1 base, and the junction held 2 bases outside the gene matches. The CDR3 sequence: CASSQDGTAQETQYF. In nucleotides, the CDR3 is TGTGCCAGCAGCCAAGATGGGACAGCCCAAGAGACCCAGTACTTC.

The CDR3 protein is CASSYSTIGSPDTQYF. The DNA for the CDR3 is TGTGCCAGCAGTTACTCGACTATAGGTTCCCCAGATACGCAGTATTTT. The rearrangement joins TRBV6-5 to TRBJ2-3; TRBD2 is a possible D gene (5 bases). The V gene's germline CDR1 is MNHEY and CDR2 SVGAGI. The germline V and J ends were trimmed by 0 bases and 4 bases, with 14 bases remaining between them. The CDR3 has 16 residues.

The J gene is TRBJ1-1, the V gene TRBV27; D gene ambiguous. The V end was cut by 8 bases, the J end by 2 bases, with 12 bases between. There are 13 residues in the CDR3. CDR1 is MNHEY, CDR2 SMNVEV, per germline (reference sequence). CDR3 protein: CASAPGVNTEAFF. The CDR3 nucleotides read TGTGCCAGCGCCCCCGGGGTTAACACTGAAGCTTTCTTT.

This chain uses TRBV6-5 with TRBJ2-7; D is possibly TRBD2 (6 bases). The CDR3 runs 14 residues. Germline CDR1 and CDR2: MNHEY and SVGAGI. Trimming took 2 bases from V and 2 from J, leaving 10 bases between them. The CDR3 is CASSYDGSAYEQYF. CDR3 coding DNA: TGTGCCAGCAGTTACGACGGGAGCGCCTACGAGCAGTACTTC.

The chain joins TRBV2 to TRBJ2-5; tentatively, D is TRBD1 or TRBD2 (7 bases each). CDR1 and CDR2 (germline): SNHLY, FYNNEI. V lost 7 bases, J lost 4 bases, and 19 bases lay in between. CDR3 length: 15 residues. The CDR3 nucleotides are TGTGCCAGCACTCAGGGGGGGGCCGGCGTAGAGACCCAGTACTTC. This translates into CASTQGGAGVETQYF. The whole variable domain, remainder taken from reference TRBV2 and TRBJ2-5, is EPEVTQTPSHQVTQMGQEVILRCVPISNHLYFYWYRQILGQKVEFLVSFYNNEISEKSEIFDDQFSVERPDGSNFTLKIRSTKLEDSAMYFCASTQGGAGVETQYFGPGTRLLVL.

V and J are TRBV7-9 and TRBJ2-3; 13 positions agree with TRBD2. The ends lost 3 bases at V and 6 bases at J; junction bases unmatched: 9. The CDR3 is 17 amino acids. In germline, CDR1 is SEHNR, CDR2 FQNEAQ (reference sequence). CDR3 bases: TGTGCCAGCAGCTTTGGCTGGACTAGCGGGGGACTTGATACGCAGTATTTT. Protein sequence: CASSFGWTSGGLDTQYF.

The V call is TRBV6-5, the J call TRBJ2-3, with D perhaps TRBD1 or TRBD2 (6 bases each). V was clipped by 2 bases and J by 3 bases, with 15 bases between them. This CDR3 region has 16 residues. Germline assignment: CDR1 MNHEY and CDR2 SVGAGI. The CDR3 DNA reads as TGTGCCAGCAGTTACACTACGGGGGCGCTGACAGATACGCAGTATTTT. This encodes CASSYTTGALTDTQYF.